The 22 T cell receptor beta chains below all came from one sample that was sequenced in a study of T cell repertoires in cytomegalovirus infection. TCRdb itself ran the reads through MiXCR, one entry per CDR3 protein. The table has about 280,000 distinct CDR3 sequences, about 20% seen once. For these TCRs, the target antigens are not known. Sequenced here: cultured PBMCs, sampled from culture after CMV antigen stimulation. These receptors were taken from a human donor in good health (CMV status not recorded). Some clones in this sample may be carry-over from other donors' samples.

This clonotype was observed at least ten times. The chain's CDR3 is CASSGGSGAYGYTF. For the CDR3, the DNA is TGTGCCAGCAGCGGAGGGTCCGGAGCCTATGGCTACACCTTC. The chain is built from TRBV7-2 and TRBJ1-2; no clear D gene. V was trimmed by 5 bases and J by 4 bases, leaving 14 bases between them. The V gene's germline CDR1 is SGHTA and CDR2 FQGNSA. The length of the CDR3 is 14 residues.

This sequence joins TRBV9 and TRBJ2-2; no definite D call. There are 12 residues in the CDR3. V was clipped by 0 bases and J by 6 bases, with 3 bases between them. The germline V gene has CDR1 SGDLS and CDR2 YYNGEE. CDR3 residues: CASSVGSGELFF. The CDR3 nucleotides are TGTGCCAGCAGCGTAGGGTCCGGGGAGCTGTTTTTT.

This clonotype was observed a few times. The V gene is TRBV10-3, the J gene TRBJ1-3; no reliable D call. Germline loops: CDR1 ENHRY, CDR2 SYGVKD. The CDR3 totals 14 residues. Trimming shortened V by 6 bases and J by 0 bases, and 9 bases separated the two germline ends. In nucleotides, the CDR3 is TGTGCCATCAGGTCACGGACCTCTGGAAACACCATATATTTT. Its translation is CAIRSRTSGNTIYF.

This clonotype was seen at least ten times. V gene TRBV19 combines with J gene TRBJ2-6; D is uncertain. This CDR3 region has 13 residues. Germline CDR1 LNHDA, CDR2 SQIVND (reference sequence). V was clipped by 7 bases and J by 1 base, with 5 bases between them. CDR3 protein: CASILSGANVLTF. CDR3 nucleotides: TGTGCCAGTATCCTGTCTGGGGCCAACGTCCTGACTTTC.

There are a few counts of this clonotype. The J gene is TRBJ2-5, the V gene TRBV12-3 or TRBV12-4; TRBD2 matches 7 bases. With 6 bases clipped from V and 2 bases from J, the junction kept 9 bases outside the gene matches. The CDR3 has 15 residues. The CDR3 coding sequence is TGTGCCAGCAGCTTCAGCGGGAAAAATCAAGAGACCCAGTACTTC. Protein sequence: CASSFSGKNQETQYF.

V usage is TRBV20-1 and J usage is TRBJ1-1; the D is unclear. Trimming left V 4 bases short and J 1 base short, with 7 bases between. The length of the CDR3 is 12 residues. CDR1 is DFQATT, CDR2 SNEGSKA, per germline (reference sequence). CDR3 in DNA: TGCAGTGCTATCACACAGAACACTGAAGCTTTCTTT. Translated, it gives CSAITQNTEAFF.

This rearrangement joins TRBV6-2 or TRBV6-3 to TRBJ2-7; 10 nucleotides line up with TRBD2. The CDR3 loop spans 15 amino acids. V shed 5 bases, J shed 0 bases, and the junction held 4 bases outside the gene matches. The germline CDR1 and CDR2 sequences are MNHEY and SVGEGT. CDR3 bases: TGTGCCAGCAGTCCCGGGACTAGCGTCTCCTACGAGCAGTACTTC. Translating gives CASSPGTSVSYEQYF.

The chain employs TRBV7-6 and TRBJ2-7; D unclear. Trimming removed 2 bases from V and 6 bases from J, with 8 bases in between. The length of the CDR3 is 12 residues. CDR1 is SGHVS and CDR2 is FNYEAQ in the germline V gene. CDR3 in amino acids: CASSLYPSEQYF. The CDR3 nucleotides are TGTGCCAGCAGCTTATACCCCTCCGAGCAGTACTTC.

This clonotype was observed a few times. The rearrangement uses TRBV11-2 and TRBJ2-1; D possibly uses TRBD1 or TRBD2 (5 bases each). Germline CDR1 is SGHAT and CDR2 is FQNNGV. CDR3 length: 14 amino acids. The V and J ends lost 6 bases and 5 bases respectively, with 14 bases between them. CDR3 protein: CASRGPPWDNEQFF. The CDR3 nucleotides read TGTGCCAGCAGGGGACCCCCCTGGGACAATGAGCAGTTCTTC.

There are a few counts of this clonotype. The chain is built from TRBV28 and TRBJ2-7; 8 bases are shared with TRBD1. The germline V gene has CDR1 MDHEN and CDR2 SYDVKM. CDR3 length equals 14 residues. The V segment lost 5 bases and the J segment 2 bases; nucleotides outside the gene matches: 5. DNA of the CDR3: TGTGCCAGCAGTGCCCCGACAGGGGCCTACGAGCAGTACTTC. Encoded protein: CASSAPTGAYEQYF. Variable domain in full (rest from reference TRBV28 and TRBJ2-7): DVKVTQSSRYLVKRTGEKVFLECVQDMDHENMFWYRQDPGLGLRLIYFSYDVKMKEKGDIPEGYSVSREKKERFSLILESASTNQTSMYLCASSAPTGAYEQYFGPGTRLTVT.

This clonotype has a handful of counts. The V gene is TRBV6-1, the J gene TRBJ1-2; D not resolved. V lost 11 bases and J lost 2, with 15 bases in between. Germline CDR1 is MNHNS and CDR2 is SASEGT. The CDR3 spans 13 residues. In DNA, the CDR3 is TGTGCCTCCCTGAATCCTCTGAACTATGGCTACACCTTC. It is translated as CASLNPLNYGYTF.

The rearrangement joins TRBV28 to TRBJ2-3, with TRBD1 identical over 7 bases. The CDR3 extends over 15 amino acids. CDR1 is MDHEN, CDR2 SYDVKM, per germline. J lost 5 bases, V lost 5 bases, and 10 bases had no gene match. CDR3 nucleotide sequence: TGTGCCAGCAGTCTTCGACAGGGTGTCGGAGATACGCAGTATTTT. This sequence encodes CASSLRQGVGDTQYF.

The chain is built from TRBV28 and TRBJ2-1; perhaps TRBD2 as D (6 bases). This CDR3 has 16 residues. In germline, CDR1 is MDHEN, CDR2 SYDVKM. V shed 6 bases and J shed 6 bases, with 21 bases lying between them. This CDR3 reads CASSYPLADGSNEQFF. The DNA of the CDR3 is TGTGCCAGCAGCTACCCCTTAGCGGACGGGAGCAATGAGCAGTTCTTC.

The chain couples TRBV9 to TRBJ2-3; 7 positions agree with TRBD2. The V gene end was trimmed by 3 bases and the J gene end by 2 bases; junction bases not matched to a gene: 9. The CDR3 covers 16 residues. CDR1 is SGDLS, CDR2 YYNGEE, per germline. CDR3 loop: CASSATSQRLTDTQYF. The CDR3 DNA sequence: TGTGCCAGCAGCGCGACTAGCCAACGTCTCACAGATACGCAGTATTTT.

The genes are TRBV20-1 and TRBJ2-1; TRBD1 matches at 7 bases. Looked up from germline, CDR1 is DFQATT and CDR2 is SNEGSKA (reference sequence). The CDR3 has 14 amino acids. Unmatched junction bases numbered 10, after V lost 6 bases and J lost 5 bases. The CDR3 spells CSAIRDSQDNEQFF. CDR3 bases: TGCAGTGCCATCCGGGACAGCCAAGACAATGAGCAGTTCTTC.

This clonotype came up many times. The chain employs TRBV20-1 and TRBJ2-3; tentative D call: TRBD2 (5 bases). Germline values: CDR1 DFQATT, CDR2 SNEGSKA (reference sequence). V lost 2 bases and J lost 4, with 19 bases in between. This CDR3 comprises 16 residues. The chain's CDR3 is CSARTRSGSKADTQYF. In DNA form, the CDR3 reads TGCAGTGCTAGAACACGAAGCGGCTCAAAGGCAGATACGCAGTATTTT.

The rearrangement links TRBV7-3 to TRBJ2-1, with 9 bases that match TRBD2. There are 16 residues in the CDR3. V shed 5 bases, J shed 3 bases, and the junction held 8 bases outside the gene matches. Germline V gene data show CDR1 as SGHTA and CDR2 as FQGTGA. DNA for the CDR3: TGTGCCAGCAGCCCAAGACTAGCGGAGGACTACAATGAGCAGTTCTTC. Protein: CASSPRLAEDYNEQFF.

This clonotype was seen only a few times. The chain carries TRBV11-2 and TRBJ2-7; the D gene could be TRBD1 or TRBD2 (5 bases each). Between the trimmed V and J ends, which lost 5 bases and 0 bases, there was a span of 17 bases. Germline V gene sequence: CDR1 SGHAT, CDR2 FQNNGV. There are 16 residues in the CDR3. The CDR3 nucleotides are TGTGCCAGCAGCCCCTCGGGTGGGACGAGCTCCTACGAGCAGTACGTC. It encodes CASSPSGGTSSYEQYV.

This clonotype was recorded at least ten times. V and J are TRBV11-2 and TRBJ2-3; TRBD2 might be the D (5 bases). Trimming cost V 1 base and J 0 bases, with 8 bases left between them. Germline CDR1 is SGHAT and CDR2 is FQNNGV. CDR3 length: 15 amino acids. CDR3 DNA sequence: TGTGCCAGCAGCTTAGGAGCGGATAGCACAGATACGCAGTATTTT. Residues: CASSLGADSTDTQYF.

This chain connects TRBV5-1 to TRBJ2-4; D tentatively reads TRBD1 or TRBD2 (5 bases each). The V gene lost 4 bases and the J gene lost 6 bases, with 14 bases spanning the gap. Germline-derived CDR1 and CDR2 are SGHRS and YFSETQ. The CDR3 is 14 residues long. CDR3 bases: TGCGCCAGCAGCCCCCCTGGGGGAGTAAACATTCAGTACTTC. Translation gives CASSPPGGVNIQYF.

V and J are TRBV4-3 and TRBJ1-4; 8 bases line up with TRBD1. Trimming cost V 4 bases and J 7 bases; bases outside gene matches: 8. Germline-derived CDR1 and CDR2 are LGHNA and YSLEER. The CDR3 covers 15 residues. The chain's CDR3 is CASSRIDRGGEKLFF. As DNA, the CDR3 is TGCGCCAGCAGCCGGATAGACAGGGGAGGTGAAAAACTGTTTTTT.

The chain combines TRBV28 with TRBJ2-2; 11 bases agree with TRBD1. The germline gives CDR1 MDHEN, CDR2 SYDVKM. The CDR3 extends over 16 amino acids. Trimming cost V 6 bases and J 7 bases; bases outside gene matches: 10. The CDR3 DNA reads TGTGCCAGCAGCCCCTCGGGACAGGGGGGATTCGGGGAGCTGTTTTTT. Its protein is CASSPSGQGGFGELFF.